The present T cell receptor beta chain was sequenced within a study of blood T cell repertoires in COVID-19. In the study overall: T cells, B-cell-depleted T cells, or PBMCs provided the cDNA or gDNA that served as material.

The trim removed 5 bases at V and 6 bases at J, leaving 14 bases unmatched. Germline lookup yields CDR1 SGHTS and CDR2 YDEGEE. The CDR3 spans 16 residues. The method was immunoSEQ multiplex PCR; TCRdb's version includes in-frame clones alone and lacks a portion of them. Here the sample spans over 250,000 clones, about 88% being singletons. This receptor was identified in a woman aged 55-70 years in a cohort exposed to, infected with or recovered from COVID-19 (not recorded which). Source material: PBMCs or T cells enriched from blood (not recorded which). The genes are TRBV5-8 and TRBJ2-1; 7 bases are shared with TRBD1. CDR3 in amino acids: CASSYRDRDHTNEQFF. The CDR3 DNA sequence: TGTGCCAGCAGTTACCGGGACAGAGATCACACCAATGAGCAGTTCTTC.